This TCR beta chain was sequenced for a study of T-cell reconstitution after alpha-beta-depleted transplantation in children. Study findings and constraints: Several patients had high TCRbeta diversity at day 60; it came from surviving recipient T cells and thymic progenitors. Reportedly, alpha-beta T cells present about two months post-transplant originated from several hundred expanded clones of graft origin. Newly made T cells mostly supplied T-cell counts and diversity one year after transplant.

The V gene's germline CDR1 is SGHRS and CDR2 YFSETQ. V dropped 1 base and J dropped 5 bases, with 11 bases sitting between them. CDR3 length: 14 amino acids. Details on this clonotype: The antigen is undetermined.

For TCRbeta, the library was prepared with unique molecular identifiers. Using its own MiXCR run on the PCR reads, TCRdb lists one record per CDR3 protein. The table includes fewer than 450,000 distinct CDR3 sequences, 16% detected once. This TCR derives from a male patient between 2 and 10 years old who had a stem cell transplant for acute lymphoblastic leukemia, so the T cells may come from the graft donor. The chain carries TRBV5-1 and TRBJ2-3; unclear D gene. The starting material was PBMCs, mostly from graft donor cells, obtained 360 days after TCRalphabeta/CD19-depleted stem cell transplant. CDR3 nucleotides: TGCGCCAGCAGCTTGCCAGGACCGCGAGATACGCAGTATTTT. As protein: CASSLPGPRDTQYF.